This record covers a single T cell receptor beta chain. The antigen it binds to is not known. No quality values exist for individual bases; no much larger clone is one base distant. Library preparation employed the immunoSEQ multiplex PCR assay. For the multiplex PCR, a mixture combining 60 forward primers for TCR Vbeta segments and 13 reverse primers for TCR Jbeta segments was used. The CDR3 region of rearranged TCR beta genes was amplified from genomic DNA with a multiplex PCR assay. The amplified TCR beta libraries were sequenced on the Illumina HiSeq System as 87-base-pair reads. Regarding the original processing steps: Across the 500 to 750 repertoires, a later analysis counted tens of millions of unique TCR beta chains, approximately 10 million of which were shared by at least two donors. Raw reads were error-corrected and collapsed into unique sequences with a nearest-neighbor algorithm that merged closely related sequences to remove PCR and sequencing errors. V, D and J gene segments were assigned by aligning CDR3 sequences to IMGT reference sequences. For a sequence to be retained, a match of at least six nucleotides was required to both a V gene segment and a J gene segment. Rearrangements were called productive when the CDR3 lacked stop codons and stayed in frame with V and J; all others were non-productive. Following IMGT convention, CDR3 was defined as the stretch from the second conserved V-encoded cysteine up to the conserved J-encoded phenylalanine. The earlier analysis of roughly 590 of the donors excluded any sequence lacking an unambiguous match to a single V gene segment. In an earlier analysis of a few hundred of the donors, V segments were called functional above 56.7% productive rearrangements and were called segregating when the between-donor standard deviation exceeded 5%. A statistical classification framework was built to diagnose cytomegalovirus status from the catalog of TCR beta chain sequences. A later analysis assigned V and J genes by comparing TCR nucleotide sequences with IMGT/GENE-DB human TR gene sequences. Using the TCRdist pipeline, a later analysis assigned CDR3 sequences along with most-parsimonious VDJ recombination scenarios. In a later analysis, every TCR beta chain was defined by the combination of its CDR3 amino acid sequence and its V-gene family, and reads without a unique V-gene family were dropped. To address suspected cross-contamination and a sequencing artifact, a later analysis removed several hundred highly shared, low-generation-probability nucleotide sequences. In a later analysis, a clonal expansion index for each public chain was calculated from normalized within-repertoire ranks of inferred template counts. Generation probabilities in a later analysis came from a VDJ recombination model fitted to out-of-frame rearrangements, and those results were checked against IGoR. In a later analysis, hypergeometric tests were used to score TCR-TCR, TCR-HLA and TCR-CMV co-occurrence, with a repertoire-size bias correction applied to TCR pairs. A later analysis estimated false discovery rates by permuting HLA or CMV assignments 20 times. In a later analysis, co-occurring TCRs were grouped using DBSCAN, with TCRdist sequence similarity added in when clustering inside HLA-allele-positive subsets. Co-occurrence clustering excluded repertoires with fewer than 30,000 or more than 120,000 public chains, plus five with anomalous nucleotide sharing. TCRdb carries this immuneACCESS record with in-frame sequences only. Its versions omit some clonotypes, under half of them owing to an unresolved V gene in the studies checked, with the rest unexplained. That table supplies the V and J calls and clone size; D and trimming were determined from the DNA. The sample has roughly 63,000 clones on record, roughly 71% of them singletons. The ten most abundant clones make up about 23% of the sample.

Reading from cysteine to phenylalanine, the CDR3 counts 13 amino acids. Here the CDR3 DNA is all that survives: 39 bases in frame from base 1. Deletion took 1 base off V and 3 bases off J, with a span of 9 bases between the germline ends. Sequences GTSNPN (CDR1) and SVGIG (CDR2) are obtained from the germline V gene (reference sequence). The data are from a study of cytomegalovirus exposure and HLA in healthy donors (dated 2017 in TCRdb). General notes on the study: An earlier analysis of roughly 630 of the donors reported 250 to 300 Gb of sequence data and about 100 million unique TCR beta sequences from about 179 million T cells. An early release covering more than 500 HLA-typed donors comprised approximately 300 gigabases of sequencing data and about 90 million unique TCR sequences. Among the roughly 400 genotyped donors, approximately 81% belonged to the genetic ancestry cluster associated with self-reported Caucasian donors. The study aimed to test whether cataloging public T cell receptors could reveal signatures of past pathogen exposure. Using immunosequencing, the study profiled T cell repertoires from about 650 subjects and related those repertoires to cytomegalovirus serostatus. Along with the approximately 600-subject first cohort, a separate validation cohort of roughly 110 different subjects was used. To predict cytomegalovirus infection status, the study brought together high-throughput TCR immunosequencing, statistical association of individual TCRs with disease status, and machine learning. In a later analysis, previously published TCR beta repertoires from 666 donors were re-analyzed and high-resolution HLA genotyping was added so that TCR occurrence patterns could be studied. Rather than using new phenotypic data, the later analysis identified candidate immune exposures from TCR beta sequences and from how often those sequences occurred across donors. An earlier analysis of roughly 580 of the donors used high-throughput TCR beta sequencing to judge whether each TCR beta V gene segment behaved as functional or pseudogenic. Donor age, sex, ethnicity and CMV serostatus were compiled alongside the repertoire data. A later genetic analysis used genome-wide SNP genotypes for about 60% of the roughly 700 donors, treating that subset as a discovery cohort. All discovery cohort repertoires had been generated on a single sequencing platform. HLA typing covered class I and class II loci at four-digit resolution. Typing coverage varied by locus: roughly 620-640 donors for A, B, C, DRB1 and DQB1; about 520 for DQA1; nearly 610 for DPA1; roughly 450 for DPB1. Four or five DR-DQ haplotypes were treated as single units for association and clustering because of strong linkage in the cohort. Among 398 genotyped donors of the cohort, an average of 235,054 unique TCR beta nucleotide sequences were sequenced per donor, approximately 20% of them non-productive.

In total, 666 healthy bone marrow donors made up the cohort. At the time of sampling, all cohort members were nominally healthy, though unrecorded immune exposures were likely present. The donor was CMV seropositive and belonged to the group of over 250 seropositive cohort members. A peripheral blood sample was collected from each donor, and TCR beta sequencing was performed on peripheral blood mononuclear cells. The Qiagen DNeasy Blood Extraction Kit was used to extract genomic DNA from the blood cell samples. The full study reports these points: Presence/absence analyses assumed roughly uniform sequencing depth across donors, an assumption that may not hold. The classifier was reported to diagnose cytomegalovirus status with high specificity and sensitivity in both the original and validation cohorts. A few of the identified cytomegalovirus-associated TCR beta chains were confirmed in vitro to be specific for cytomegalovirus antigens. A later genetic analysis reported fewer N-insertions in productive TCRs among donors in an Asian-associated ancestry cluster than the approximately 670-donor mean. According to the authors, the approach could potentially be generalized to other disease states and immunological phenotypes. In a later analysis, most CMV-associated TCR beta chains were found to appear HLA-restricted, with HLA associations seemingly driven largely by CMV exposure. A further reported finding was that TCR beta sequences accurately predicted the HLA-A and HLA-B alleles for most subjects in the first cohort. Because the 87-base-pair reads could not distinguish some IMGT-functional V segments, including TRBV6-2 and TRBV6-3, those segments were excluded. A cluster of highly shared sequence variants was judged likely to represent a technical artifact of the sequencing pipeline. This cohort had only TCR beta chains sequenced, and the lack of alpha or paired-chain data limited which features could be detected. In a later analysis, some 18,000 TCR beta sequences were associated with specific HLA alleles at a false discovery rate of 0.05. While some public TCRs were present in many individuals, most TCR sequences turned up only very rarely across donors. Linkage disequilibrium might explain the correlated functional status among segregating V segments, but an unknown experimental factor could not be ruled out. In a later analysis, HLA-associated TCR beta chains were found to be more clonally expanded and to have lower generation probabilities than equally common non-associated chains. CMV serostatus was the only immune exposure information available for the cohort. The earlier analysis of a few hundred of the donors excluded some 16 rarely observed V segments, including chromosome 9 orphons, because counts were too low. V-gene and J-gene trimming of TCR beta chains was associated with a missense DCLRE1C variant in a later genetic analysis, and the association was replicated in an independent cohort. A later analysis found that TCR association rates varied across HLA loci, with DRB1 alleles showing the most associated TCRs and HLA-C alleles the fewest. Strong co-occurrence of HLA alleles, especially DR and DQ, made assigning TCR associations to individual alleles difficult. A total of roughly 160 TCR beta chains were listed by the study as associated with cytomegalovirus. A later analysis reported that several top co-occurrence clusters appeared linked to parvovirus B19, influenza, CMV and Epstein-Barr virus. Because HLA typing was missing for some donors at each locus, association tests included only the typed subset. In an earlier analysis of several hundred of the donors, most TCR beta V segments were observed in productive rearrangements about 90% or about 30% of the time, broadly matching IMGT annotations.

This TCR was sampled from a man aged 50 to 60 in good health and CMV-seropositive. Source material: PBMCs. The V and J segments used are TRBV30 and TRBJ1-2; TRBD1 is possibly the D segment (6 matching bases). The CDR3 protein: CAWSGGGDYGYTF. Read as DNA, the sequence is TGTGCCTGGAGTGGGGGGGGCGACTATGGCTACACCTTC. The full variable domain, with segments outside the CDR3 supplied by the reference TRBV30 and TRBJ1-2 proteins, appears as SQTIHQWPATLVQPVGSPLSLECTVEGTSNPNLYWYRQAAGRGLQLLFYSVGIGQISSEVPQNLSASRPQDRQFILSSKKLLLSDSGFYLCAWSGGGDYGYTFGSGTRLTVV.